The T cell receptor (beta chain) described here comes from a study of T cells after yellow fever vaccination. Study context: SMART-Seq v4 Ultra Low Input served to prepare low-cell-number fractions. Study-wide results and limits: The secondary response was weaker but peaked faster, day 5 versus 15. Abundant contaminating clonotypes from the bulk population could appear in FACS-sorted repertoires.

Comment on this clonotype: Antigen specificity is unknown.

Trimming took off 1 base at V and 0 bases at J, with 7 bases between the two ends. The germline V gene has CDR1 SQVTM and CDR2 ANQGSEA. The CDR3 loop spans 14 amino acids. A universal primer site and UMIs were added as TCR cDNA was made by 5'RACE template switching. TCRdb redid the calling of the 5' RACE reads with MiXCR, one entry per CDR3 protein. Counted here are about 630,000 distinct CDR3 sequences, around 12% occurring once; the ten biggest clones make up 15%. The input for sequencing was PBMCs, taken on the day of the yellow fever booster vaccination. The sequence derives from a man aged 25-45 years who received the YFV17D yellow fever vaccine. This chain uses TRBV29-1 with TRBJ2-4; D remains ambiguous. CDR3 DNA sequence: TGCAGCGTTGAAGCTTTACTAGCCAAAAACATTCAGTACTTC. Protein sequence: CSVEALLAKNIQYF.